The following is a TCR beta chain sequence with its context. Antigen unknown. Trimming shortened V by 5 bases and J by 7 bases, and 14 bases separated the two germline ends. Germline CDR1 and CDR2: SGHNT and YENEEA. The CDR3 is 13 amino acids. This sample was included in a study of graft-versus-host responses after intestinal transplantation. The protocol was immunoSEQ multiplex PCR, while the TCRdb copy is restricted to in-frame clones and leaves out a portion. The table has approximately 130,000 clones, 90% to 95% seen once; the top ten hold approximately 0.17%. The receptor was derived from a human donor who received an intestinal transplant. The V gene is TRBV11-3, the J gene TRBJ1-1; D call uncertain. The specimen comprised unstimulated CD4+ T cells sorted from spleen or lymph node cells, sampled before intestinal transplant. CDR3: CASSLRRANEAFF. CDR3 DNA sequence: TGTGCCAGCAGCCTACGTCGGGCGAATGAAGCTTTCTTT.